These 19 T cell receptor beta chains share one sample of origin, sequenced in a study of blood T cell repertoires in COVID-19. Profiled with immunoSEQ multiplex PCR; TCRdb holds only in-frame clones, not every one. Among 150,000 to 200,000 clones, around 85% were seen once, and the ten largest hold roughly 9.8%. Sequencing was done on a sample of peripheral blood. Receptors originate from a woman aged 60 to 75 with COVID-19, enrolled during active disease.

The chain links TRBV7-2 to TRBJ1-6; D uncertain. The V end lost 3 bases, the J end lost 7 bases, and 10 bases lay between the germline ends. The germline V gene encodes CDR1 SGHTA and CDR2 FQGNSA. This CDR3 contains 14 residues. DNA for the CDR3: TGTGCCAGCAGCTTTGGAGGGAACAATTCACCCCTCCACTTT. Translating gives CASSFGGNNSPLHF.

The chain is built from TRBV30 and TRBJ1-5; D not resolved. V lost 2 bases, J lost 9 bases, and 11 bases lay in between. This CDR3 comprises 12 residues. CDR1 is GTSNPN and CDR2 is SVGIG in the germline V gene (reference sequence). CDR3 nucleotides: TGTGCCTGGAGTCCACACCGCGGGCCCCAGCATTTT. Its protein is CAWSPHRGPQHF.

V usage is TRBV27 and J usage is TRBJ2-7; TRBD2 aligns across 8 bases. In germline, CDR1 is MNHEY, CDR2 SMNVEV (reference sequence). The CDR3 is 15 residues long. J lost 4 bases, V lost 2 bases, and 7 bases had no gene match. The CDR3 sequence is CASSLLSGRSYEQYF. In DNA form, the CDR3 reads TGTGCCAGCAGTTTACTAAGCGGGAGAAGTTACGAGCAGTACTTC.

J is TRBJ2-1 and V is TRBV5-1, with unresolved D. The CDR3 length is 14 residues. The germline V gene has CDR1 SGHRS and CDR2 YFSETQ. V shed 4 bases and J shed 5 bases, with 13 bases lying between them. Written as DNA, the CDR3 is TGCGCCAGCAGCCCTCCCTTTATTGACAATGAGCAGTTCTTC. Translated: CASSPPFIDNEQFF.

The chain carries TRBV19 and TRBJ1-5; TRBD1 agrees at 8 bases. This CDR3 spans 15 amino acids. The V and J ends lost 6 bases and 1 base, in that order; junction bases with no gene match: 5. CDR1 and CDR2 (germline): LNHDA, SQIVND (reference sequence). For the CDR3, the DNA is TGTGCCAGTAGCCAAACAGGGGGAAGCAATCAGCCCCAGCATTTT. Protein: CASSQTGGSNQPQHF.

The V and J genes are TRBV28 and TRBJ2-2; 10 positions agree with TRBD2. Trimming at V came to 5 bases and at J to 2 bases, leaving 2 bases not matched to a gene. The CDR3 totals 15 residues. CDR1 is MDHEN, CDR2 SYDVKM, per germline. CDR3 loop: CASSGLADNTGELFF. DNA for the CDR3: TGTGCCAGCAGTGGACTAGCGGACAACACCGGGGAGCTGTTTTTT.

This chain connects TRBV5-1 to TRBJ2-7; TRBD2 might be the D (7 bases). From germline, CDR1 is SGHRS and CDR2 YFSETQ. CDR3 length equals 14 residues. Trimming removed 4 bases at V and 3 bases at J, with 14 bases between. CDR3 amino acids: CASSPGGHLYEQYF. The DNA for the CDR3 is TGCGCCAGCAGCCCGGGGGGACACCTCTACGAGCAGTACTTC.

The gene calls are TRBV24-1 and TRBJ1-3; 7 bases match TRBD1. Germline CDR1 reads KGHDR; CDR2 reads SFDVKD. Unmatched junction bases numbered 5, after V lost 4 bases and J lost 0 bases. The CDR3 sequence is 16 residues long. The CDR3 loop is CATSDSGQSSGNTIYF. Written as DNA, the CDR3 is TGTGCCACCAGTGACTCGGGACAGTCCTCTGGAAACACCATATATTTT.

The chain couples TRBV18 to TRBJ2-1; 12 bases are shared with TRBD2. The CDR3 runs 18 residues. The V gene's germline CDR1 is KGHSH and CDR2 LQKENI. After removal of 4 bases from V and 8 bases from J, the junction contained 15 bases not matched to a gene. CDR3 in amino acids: CASSRETVLAGGIYEQFF. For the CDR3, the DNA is TGTGCCAGCTCACGAGAAACCGTCCTAGCGGGAGGGATATATGAGCAGTTCTTC. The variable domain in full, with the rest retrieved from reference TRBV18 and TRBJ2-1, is NAGVMQNPRHLVRRRGQEARLRCSPMKGHSHVYWYRQLPEEGLKFMVYLQKENIIDESGMPKERFSAEFPKEGPSILRIQQVVRGDSAAYFCASSRETVLAGGIYEQFFGPGTRLTVL.

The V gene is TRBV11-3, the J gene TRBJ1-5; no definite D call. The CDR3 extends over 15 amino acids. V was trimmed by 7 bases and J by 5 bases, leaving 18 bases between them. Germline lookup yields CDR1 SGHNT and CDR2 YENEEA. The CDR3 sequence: CASTDTPQPHQPQHF. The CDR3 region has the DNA TGTGCCAGCACCGATACCCCACAGCCCCATCAGCCCCAGCATTTT.

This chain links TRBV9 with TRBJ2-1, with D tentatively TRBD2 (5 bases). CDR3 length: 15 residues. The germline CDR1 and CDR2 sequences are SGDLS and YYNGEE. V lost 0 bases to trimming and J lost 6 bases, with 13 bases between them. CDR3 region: CASSVGNLAGNEQFF. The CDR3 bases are TGTGCCAGCAGCGTAGGAAATCTGGCGGGCAATGAGCAGTTCTTC.

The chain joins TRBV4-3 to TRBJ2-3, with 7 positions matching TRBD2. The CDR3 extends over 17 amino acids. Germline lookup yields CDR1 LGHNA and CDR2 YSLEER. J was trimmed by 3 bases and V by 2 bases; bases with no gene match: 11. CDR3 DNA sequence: TGCGCCAGCAGCCAACGAGGGTCAGCGGGACTGACAGATACGCAGTATTTT. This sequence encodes CASSQRGSAGLTDTQYF.

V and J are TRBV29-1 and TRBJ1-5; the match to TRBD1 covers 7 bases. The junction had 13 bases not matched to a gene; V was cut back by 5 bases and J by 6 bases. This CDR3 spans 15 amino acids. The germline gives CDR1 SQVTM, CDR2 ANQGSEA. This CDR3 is CSVIVAGGGRQPQHF. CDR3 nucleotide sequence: TGCAGCGTTATAGTGGCAGGGGGTGGACGTCAGCCCCAGCATTTT.

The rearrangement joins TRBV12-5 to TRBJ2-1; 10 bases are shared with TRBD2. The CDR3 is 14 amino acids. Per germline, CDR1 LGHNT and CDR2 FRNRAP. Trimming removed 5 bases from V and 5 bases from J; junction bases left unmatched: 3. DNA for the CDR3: TGTGCTAGTGGTCGAGGACTAGCGGACAATGAGCAGTTCTTC. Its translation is CASGRGLADNEQFF.

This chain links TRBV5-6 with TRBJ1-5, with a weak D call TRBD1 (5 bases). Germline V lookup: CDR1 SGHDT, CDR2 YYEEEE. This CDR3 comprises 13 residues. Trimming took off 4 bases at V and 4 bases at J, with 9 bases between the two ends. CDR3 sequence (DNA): TGTGCCAGCAGCCGGGACTTTAATCAGCCCCAGCATTTT. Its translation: CASSRDFNQPQHF. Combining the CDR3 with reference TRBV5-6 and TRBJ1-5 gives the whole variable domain DAGVTQSPTHLIKTRGQQVTLRCSPKSGHDTVSWYQQALGQGPQFIFQYYEEEERQRGNFPDRFSGHQFPNYSSELNVNALLLGDSALYLCASSRDFNQPQHFGDGTRLSIL.

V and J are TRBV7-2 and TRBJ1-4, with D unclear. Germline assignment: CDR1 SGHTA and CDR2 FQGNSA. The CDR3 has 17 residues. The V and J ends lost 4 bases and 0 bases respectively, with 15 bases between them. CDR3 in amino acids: CASSSLPVVATNEKLFF. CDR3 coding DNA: TGTGCCAGCAGCTCCCTACCGGTCGTTGCAACTAATGAAAAACTGTTTTTT.

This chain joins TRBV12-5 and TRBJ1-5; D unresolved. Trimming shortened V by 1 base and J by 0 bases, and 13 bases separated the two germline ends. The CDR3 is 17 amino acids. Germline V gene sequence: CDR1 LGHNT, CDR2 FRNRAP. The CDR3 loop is CASGLARGGVSNQPQHF. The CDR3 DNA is TGTGCTAGTGGTTTGGCTCGCGGAGGCGTTAGCAATCAGCCCCAGCATTTT. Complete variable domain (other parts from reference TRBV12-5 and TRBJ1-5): DARVTQTPRHKVTEMGQEVTMRCQPILGHNTVFWYRQTMMQGLELLAYFRNRAPLDDSGMPKDRFSAEMPDATLATLKIQPSEPRDSAVYFCASGLARGGVSNQPQHFGDGTRLSIL.

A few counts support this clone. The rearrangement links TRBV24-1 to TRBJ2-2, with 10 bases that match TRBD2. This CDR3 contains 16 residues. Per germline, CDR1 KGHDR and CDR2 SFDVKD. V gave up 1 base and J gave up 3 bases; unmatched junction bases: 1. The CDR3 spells CATSDLAGGDTGELFF. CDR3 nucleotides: TGTGCCACCAGTGATTTAGCGGGAGGGGACACCGGGGAGCTGTTTTTT.

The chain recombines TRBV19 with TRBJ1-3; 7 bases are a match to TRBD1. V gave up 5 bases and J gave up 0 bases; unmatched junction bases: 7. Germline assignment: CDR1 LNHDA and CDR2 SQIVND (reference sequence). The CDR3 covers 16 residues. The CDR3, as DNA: TGTGCCAGTAGTCCCCCGGGACAGCTCTCTGGAAACACCATATATTTT. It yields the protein CASSPPGQLSGNTIYF.